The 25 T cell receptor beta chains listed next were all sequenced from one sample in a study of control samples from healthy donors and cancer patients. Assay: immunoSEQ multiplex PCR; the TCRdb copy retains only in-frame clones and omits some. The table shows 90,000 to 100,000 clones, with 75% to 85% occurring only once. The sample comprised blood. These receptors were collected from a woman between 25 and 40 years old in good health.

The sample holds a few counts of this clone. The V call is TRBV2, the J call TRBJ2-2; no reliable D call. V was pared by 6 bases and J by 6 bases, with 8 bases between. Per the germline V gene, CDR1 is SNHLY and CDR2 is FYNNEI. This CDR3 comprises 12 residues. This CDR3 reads CASRKGSGELFF. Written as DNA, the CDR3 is TGTGCCAGCAGGAAAGGTTCCGGGGAGCTGTTTTTT.

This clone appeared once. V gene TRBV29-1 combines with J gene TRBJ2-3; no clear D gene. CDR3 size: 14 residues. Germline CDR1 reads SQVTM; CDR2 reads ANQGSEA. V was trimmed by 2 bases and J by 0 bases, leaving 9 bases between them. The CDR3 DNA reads TGCAGCGTTGAACGGGCAGGCAGCACAGATACGCAGTATTTT. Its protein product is CSVERAGSTDTQYF.

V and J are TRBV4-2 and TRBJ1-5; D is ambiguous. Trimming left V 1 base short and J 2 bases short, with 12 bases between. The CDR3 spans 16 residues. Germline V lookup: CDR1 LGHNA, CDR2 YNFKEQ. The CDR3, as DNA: TGTGCCAGCAGCCAAGGGGCCCGGACCCGCAATCAGCCCCAGCATTTT. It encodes CASSQGARTRNQPQHF.

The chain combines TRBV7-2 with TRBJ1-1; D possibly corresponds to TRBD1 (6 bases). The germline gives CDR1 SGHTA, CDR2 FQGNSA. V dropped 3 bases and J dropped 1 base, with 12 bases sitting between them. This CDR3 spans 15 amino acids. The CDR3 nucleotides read TGTGCCAGCAGCTTTAGGGGGACGTGGAACACTGAAGCTTTCTTT. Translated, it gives CASSFRGTWNTEAFF.

CDR3 protein: CASSSLGGVQGGYTF. CDR3 coding DNA: TGTGCCAGCAGCTCCCTGGGCGGGGTACAGGGTGGCTACACCTTC. The chain carries TRBV7-2 and TRBJ1-2; perhaps TRBD1 as D (6 bases). From germline, CDR1 is SGHTA and CDR2 FQGNSA. The length of the CDR3 is 15 residues. Trimming stripped 4 bases from V and 7 bases from J, with 19 bases between.

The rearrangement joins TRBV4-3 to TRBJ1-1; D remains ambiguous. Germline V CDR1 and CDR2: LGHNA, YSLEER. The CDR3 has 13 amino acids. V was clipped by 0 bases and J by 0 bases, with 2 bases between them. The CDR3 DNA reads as TGCGCCAGCAGCCAAGAGTTGAACACTGAAGCTTTCTTT. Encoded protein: CASSQELNTEAFF.

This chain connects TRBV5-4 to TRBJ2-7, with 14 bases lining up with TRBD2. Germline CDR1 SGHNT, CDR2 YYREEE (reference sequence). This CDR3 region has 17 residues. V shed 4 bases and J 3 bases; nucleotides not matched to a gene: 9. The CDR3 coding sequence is TGTGCCAGCAGCCGGGGACTAGCGGGGGCCTCATTCTACGAGCAGTACTTC. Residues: CASSRGLAGASFYEQYF.

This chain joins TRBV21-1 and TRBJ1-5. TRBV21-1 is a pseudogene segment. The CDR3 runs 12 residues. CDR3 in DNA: TGTCTTCGAATCGGGGGAAAACAGCCCCAGCATTTT. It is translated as CLRIGGKQPQHF.

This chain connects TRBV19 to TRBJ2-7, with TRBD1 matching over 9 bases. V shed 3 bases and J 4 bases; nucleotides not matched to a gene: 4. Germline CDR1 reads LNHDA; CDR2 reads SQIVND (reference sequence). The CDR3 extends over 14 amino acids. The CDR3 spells CASSIGDRDYEQYF. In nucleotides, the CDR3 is TGTGCCAGTAGTATTGGGGACAGGGATTACGAGCAGTACTTC. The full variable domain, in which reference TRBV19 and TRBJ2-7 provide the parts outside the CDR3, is DGGITQSPKYLFRKEGQNVTLSCEQNLNHDAMYWYRQDPGQGLRLIYYSQIVNDFQKGDIAEGYSVSREKKESFPLTVTSAQKNPTAFYLCASSIGDRDYEQYFGPGTRLTVT.

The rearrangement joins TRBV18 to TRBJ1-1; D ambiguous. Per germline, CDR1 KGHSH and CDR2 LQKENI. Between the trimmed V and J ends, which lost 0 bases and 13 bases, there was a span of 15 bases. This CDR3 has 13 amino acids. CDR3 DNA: TGTGCCAGCTCACCACCGGAGAAGTTTCGGGGTTTCTTT. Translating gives CASSPPEKFRGFF.

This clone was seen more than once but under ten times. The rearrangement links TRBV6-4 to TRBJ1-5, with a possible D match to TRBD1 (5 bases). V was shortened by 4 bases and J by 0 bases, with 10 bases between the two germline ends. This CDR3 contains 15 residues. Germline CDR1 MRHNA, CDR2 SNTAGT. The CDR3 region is CASSAQGGSNQPQHF. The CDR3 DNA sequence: TGTGCCAGCAGTGCCCAGGGAGGTAGCAATCAGCCCCAGCATTTT.

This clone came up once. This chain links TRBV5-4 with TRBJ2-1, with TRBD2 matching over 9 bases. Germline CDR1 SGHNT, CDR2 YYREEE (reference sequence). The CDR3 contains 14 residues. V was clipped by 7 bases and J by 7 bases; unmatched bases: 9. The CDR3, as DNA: TGTGCCAGCTCCCCGAGCGGGGGGTTAAATGAGCAGTTCTTC. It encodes CASSPSGGLNEQFF.

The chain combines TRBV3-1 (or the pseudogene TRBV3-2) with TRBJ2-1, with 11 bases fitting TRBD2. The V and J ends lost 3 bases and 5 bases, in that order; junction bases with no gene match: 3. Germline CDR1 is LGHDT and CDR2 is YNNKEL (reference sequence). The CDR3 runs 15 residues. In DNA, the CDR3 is TGTGCCAGCAGCCATAGCGGGGGGGCTAACAATGAGCAGTTCTTC. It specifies CASSHSGGANNEQFF.

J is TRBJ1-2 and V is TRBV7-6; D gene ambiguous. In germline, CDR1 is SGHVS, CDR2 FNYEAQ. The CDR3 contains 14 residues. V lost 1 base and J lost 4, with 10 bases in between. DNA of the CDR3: TGTGCCAGCAGCTTAGAGAGAGGGTTCTATGGCTACACCTTC. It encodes CASSLERGFYGYTF.

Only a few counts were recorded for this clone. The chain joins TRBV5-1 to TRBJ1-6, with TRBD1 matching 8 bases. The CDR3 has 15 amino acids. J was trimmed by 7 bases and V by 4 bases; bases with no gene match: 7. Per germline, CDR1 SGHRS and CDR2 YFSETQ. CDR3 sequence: CASSEWTGTNSPLHF. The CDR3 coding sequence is TGCGCCAGCAGCGAATGGACAGGGACAAATTCACCCCTCCACTTT.

CDR3 region: CAISDRVNTEAFF. CDR3 coding DNA: TGTGCCATCAGTGACAGGGTAAACACTGAAGCTTTCTTT. J is TRBJ1-1 and V is TRBV10-3, with a possible D match to TRBD1 (5 bases). This CDR3 contains 13 residues. Trimming cost V 3 bases and J 2 bases, with 7 bases left between them. Germline V CDR1 and CDR2: ENHRY, SYGVKD.

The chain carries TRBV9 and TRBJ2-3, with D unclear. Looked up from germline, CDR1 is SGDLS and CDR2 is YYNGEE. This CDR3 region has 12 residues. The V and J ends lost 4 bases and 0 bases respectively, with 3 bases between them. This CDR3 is CASSLSTDTQYF. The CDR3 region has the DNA TGTGCCAGCAGCCTCAGCACAGATACGCAGTATTTT.

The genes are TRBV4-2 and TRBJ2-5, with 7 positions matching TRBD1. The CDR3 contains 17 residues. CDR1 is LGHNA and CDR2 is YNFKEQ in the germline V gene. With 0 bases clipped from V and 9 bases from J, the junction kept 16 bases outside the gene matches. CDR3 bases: TGTGCCAGCAGCCAAGAGAGGGGGCGCCCACCTAGCCTAGCCCAGTACTTC. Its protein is CASSQERGRPPSLAQYF.

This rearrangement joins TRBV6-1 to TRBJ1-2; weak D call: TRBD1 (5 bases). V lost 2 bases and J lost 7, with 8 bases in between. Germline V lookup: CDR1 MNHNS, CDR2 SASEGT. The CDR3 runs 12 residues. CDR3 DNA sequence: TGTGCCAGCAGTGAAAGAAGGGGTGGCTACACCTTC. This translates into CASSERRGGYTF.

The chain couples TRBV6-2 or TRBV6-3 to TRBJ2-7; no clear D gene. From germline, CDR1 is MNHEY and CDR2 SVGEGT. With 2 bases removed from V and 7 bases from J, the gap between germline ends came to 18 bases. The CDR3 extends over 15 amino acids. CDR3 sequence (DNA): TGTGCCAGCAGTTACGCACAACCCGAGGTGGGGGAGCAGTACTTC. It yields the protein CASSYAQPEVGEQYF.

The CDR3 sequence is CASSLDQGGNSPLHF. DNA for the CDR3: TGTGCCAGCAGTTTAGATCAAGGGGGTAATTCACCCCTCCACTTT. The rearrangement links TRBV27 to TRBJ1-6, with a tentative D call TRBD1 (6 bases). The CDR3 length is 15 residues. Germline V gene sequence: CDR1 MNHEY, CDR2 SMNVEV (reference sequence). Trimming pared 2 bases from V and 6 bases from J, leaving 11 bases between.

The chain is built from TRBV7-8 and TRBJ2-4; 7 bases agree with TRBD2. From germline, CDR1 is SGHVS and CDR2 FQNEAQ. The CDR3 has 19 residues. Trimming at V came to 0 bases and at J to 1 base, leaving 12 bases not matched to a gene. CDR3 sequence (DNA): TGTGCCAGCAGCTTAGCGGGGCTAGCGGACGTCCTCGCCAAAAACATTCAGTACTTC. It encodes CASSLAGLADVLAKNIQYF.

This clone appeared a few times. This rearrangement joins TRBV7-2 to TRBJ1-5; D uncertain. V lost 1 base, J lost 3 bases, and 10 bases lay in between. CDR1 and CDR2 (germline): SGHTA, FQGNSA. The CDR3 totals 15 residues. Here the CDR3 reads CASSLVSGYNQPQHF. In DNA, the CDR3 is TGTGCCAGCAGCTTAGTATCCGGGTACAATCAGCCCCAGCATTTT.

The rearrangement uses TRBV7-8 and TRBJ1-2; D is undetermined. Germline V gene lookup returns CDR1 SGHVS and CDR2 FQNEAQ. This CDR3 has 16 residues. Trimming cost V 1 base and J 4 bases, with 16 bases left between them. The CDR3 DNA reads TGTGCCAGCAGCTTAGGCGGGCCGGGAAAGGGCTATGGCTACACCTTC. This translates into CASSLGGPGKGYGYTF.

The CDR3 spells CASSLDSSNYGYTF. The CDR3 DNA is TGTGCCAGCAGCCTGGACAGTTCTAACTATGGCTACACCTTC. The V call is TRBV5-4, the J call TRBJ1-2, with a possible D match to TRBD1 (6 bases). This CDR3 spans 14 amino acids. Germline CDR1 and CDR2: SGHNT and YYREEE (reference sequence). Trimming took 4 bases from V and 0 from J, leaving 10 bases between them.